This is a list of T cell receptor beta chains from one sample in a study of T cells after yellow fever vaccination. Each CDR3 protein is one row after TCRdb ran MiXCR on the 5' RACE reads. The profile shows some 250,000 distinct CDR3 sequences, approximately 3.5% of them singletons. The sequencing used PBMCs, collected 15 days after the yellow fever booster vaccination. Every receptor here comes from a man aged 18 to 29 who received the YFV17D yellow fever vaccine. The CDR3 runs from the conserved cysteine through the conserved F or W. D genes are given only for firm matches. Clone sizes are given selectively: once, few, many, or a class where the clone is expanded.

v_gene: TRBV4-1
j_gene: TRBJ2-7
abundance: .
d_gene: .
CDR3aa: CASSQTPGVVVAYEQYF
CDR3nt: TGCGCCAGCAGCCAAACCCCTGGAGTCGTGGTGGCCTACGAGCAGTACTTC

v_gene: TRBV4-3
j_gene: TRBJ1-2
abundance: many
d_gene: .
CDR3aa: CASSPSRGFYGYTF
CDR3nt: TGCGCCAGCAGCCCTAGTCGGGGCTTCTATGGCTACACCTTC

v_gene: TRBV6-5
j_gene: TRBJ2-4
abundance: many
d_gene: TRBD1
CDR3aa: CASSYVRTGAKNIQYF
CDR3nt: TGTGCCAGCAGTTACGTCCGGACAGGGGCCAAAAACATTCAGTACTTC

v_gene: TRBV5-1
j_gene: TRBJ1-1
abundance: many
d_gene: .
CDR3aa: CASSLEFTDTEAFF
CDR3nt: TGCGCCAGCAGCTTGGAATTCACGGACACTGAAGCTTTCTTT

v_gene: TRBV6-1
j_gene: TRBJ2-7
abundance: .
d_gene: .
CDR3aa: CASNPSGQSYEQYF
CDR3nt: TGTGCCAGCAATCCGTCCGGGCAGTCCTACGAGCAGTACTTC

v_gene: TRBV7-9
j_gene: TRBJ2-3
abundance: .
d_gene: .
CDR3aa: CASSQDTQYF
CDR3nt: TGTGCCAGCAGCCAAGATACGCAGTATTTT

v_gene: TRBV12-3/TRBV12-4
j_gene: TRBJ2-3
abundance: many
d_gene: .
CDR3aa: CASSLSGTLGHTQYF
CDR3nt: TGTGCCAGCAGTCTATCCGGGACGCTGGGACATACGCAGTATTTT

v_gene: TRBV15
j_gene: TRBJ1-6
abundance: many
d_gene: .
CDR3aa: CATSREIRSPLHF
CDR3nt: TGTGCCACCAGCAGAGAAATACGATCACCCCTCCACTTT

v_gene: TRBV7-2
j_gene: TRBJ1-2
abundance: many
d_gene: .
CDR3aa: CASSLDGEWAYGYTF
CDR3nt: TGTGCCAGCAGCTTAGACGGAGAGTGGGCCTATGGCTACACCTTC

v_gene: TRBV5-1
j_gene: TRBJ1-5
abundance: many
d_gene: TRBD1
CDR3aa: CASSSGTGVNQPQHF
CDR3nt: TGCGCCAGCAGCTCCGGGACAGGGGTAAATCAGCCCCAGCATTTT

v_gene: TRBV7-2
j_gene: TRBJ1-2
abundance: many
d_gene: .
CDR3aa: CASSLVGPLSSYGYTF
CDR3nt: TGTGCCAGCAGCTTAGTTGGTCCGCTTTCCAGCTATGGCTACACCTTC